This T cell receptor (beta chain) was recorded in a study of blood T cell repertoires in COVID-19. Turning to the study itself: Acute and convalescent COVID-19 samples came from the United States, Italy and Spain. In each case, the material was cDNA or gDNA derived from T cells, B-cell-depleted T cells, or PBMCs.

The CDR3 spans 14 residues. Germline V CDR1 and CDR2: SEHNR, FQNEAQ (reference sequence). The V segment lost 5 bases and the J segment 6 bases; nucleotides outside the gene matches: 5. In the authors' workflow: Amplification of reference gene primers provided the estimated nucleated cell counts. Clones were sequenced by immunoSEQ multiplex PCR, and TCRdb holds only the in-frame ones, with some missing. V and J calls plus clone size are reproduced from that table; the DNA served to infer D and trimming. The data hold about 74,000 clones, with approximately 85% observed a single time. Input material: peripheral blood. The chain uses TRBV7-9 and TRBJ2-1; 9 bases map to TRBD1. The receptor was isolated from a man between 65 and 85 years old with acute or convalescent COVID-19. Here the CDR3 DNA reads TGTGCCAGCAGCGGTGGACAGGGGACCAATGAGCAGTTCTTC. Translating gives CASSGGQGTNEQFF.